The clone carrying this TCR beta chain was picked up many times. Its antigen is unknown. These data belong to a study of T cells in Graves' hyperthyroidism and ophthalmopathy. Study conclusions and caveats: Ophthalmopathy was model-predicted a median about 6.9 months pre-onset. From stable hyperthyroidism, ophthalmopathy was separated by a 13 V-J model.

This CDR3 is built from 13 residues. With 8 bases removed from V and 4 bases from J, the gap between germline ends came to 14 bases. From germline, CDR1 is MNHNS and CDR2 SASEGT. Amplification yielded TCR beta CDR3 regions, with RNA transcripts as the source. TCR CDR3 underwent first-round RT-PCR with the HTBI primer set. From the multiplex PCR reads, TCRdb called clonotypes with MiXCR, one entry per CDR3 protein. This sample has roughly 240,000 distinct CDR3 sequences, with about 24% found just once. Ophthalmopathy patients had moderate-to-severe active disease, CAS ≥3, NOSPECS ≥4, and disease duration under 3 months. Based on clinical symptoms, serum thyroxine and TRAb, thyroid ultrasound and orbital computed tomography, diagnoses were reached.

The V call is TRBV6-1, the J call TRBJ1-1, with a weak D call TRBD1 (5 bases). Sample: blood. The receptor comes from a woman aged 40-49 years with Graves' ophthalmopathy. The CDR3 DNA sequence: TGTGCCAGCGCCGACCAGGGATTCACTGAAGCTTTCTTT. This gives the protein CASADQGFTEAFF.